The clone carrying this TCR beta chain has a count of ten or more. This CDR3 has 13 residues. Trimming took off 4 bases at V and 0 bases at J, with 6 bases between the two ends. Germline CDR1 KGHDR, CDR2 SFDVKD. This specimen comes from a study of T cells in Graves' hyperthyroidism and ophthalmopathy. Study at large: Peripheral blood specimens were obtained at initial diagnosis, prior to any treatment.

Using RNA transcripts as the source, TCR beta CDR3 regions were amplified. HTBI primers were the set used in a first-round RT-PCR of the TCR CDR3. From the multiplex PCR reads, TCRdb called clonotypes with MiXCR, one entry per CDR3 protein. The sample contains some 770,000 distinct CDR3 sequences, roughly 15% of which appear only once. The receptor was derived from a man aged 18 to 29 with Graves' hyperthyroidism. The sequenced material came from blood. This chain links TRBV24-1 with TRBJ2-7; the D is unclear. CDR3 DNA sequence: TGTGCCACCAGTGACTCTAGCTCCTACGAGCAGTACTTC. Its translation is CATSDSSSYEQYF.